This TCR beta chain stems from a study of OX40 agonist ivuxolimab in advanced cancers. About the research overall: The dose-escalation group included hepatocellular carcinoma, melanoma, renal cell carcinoma and head and neck cancer. Partial responses occurred in three patients (one hepatocellular carcinoma, two cutaneous melanoma).

CDR3 size: 14 residues. Per germline, CDR1 SNHLY and CDR2 FYNNEI. Germline trimming cut 8 bases from V and 5 bases from J; bases unmatched to any gene: 11. Only in-frame clones appear in the TCRdb table, and some are missing; sequencing was by immunoSEQ multiplex PCR. The sample includes under 90,000 clones, approximately 83% of them seen just once. This chain uses TRBV2 with TRBJ2-5, with 7 bases lining up with TRBD2. Specimen: CD4+ or CD8+ T cells sorted from blood, collected in a trial of the OX40 agonist ivuxolimab. This TCR derives from an adult with an advanced solid tumor such as melanoma, head and neck, liver or kidney cancer. The CDR3 nucleotides are TGTGCCAGCCTCTCCGGGATGGGGGGGGAGACCCAGTACTTC. Protein product: CASLSGMGGETQYF.